The entry that follows covers one T cell receptor (beta chain) sequence. This entry belongs to a study of OX40 agonist ivuxolimab in advanced cancers. The overall study: Treatment of patients was with ivuxolimab, an agonistic anti-OX40 (CD134) antibody. Patients in dose escalation had liver, melanoma, kidney or head and neck cancers.

CDR1 and CDR2 from the germline V gene are ENHRY and SYGVKD. CDR3 length equals 14 residues. Deletions cut 4 bases from V and 7 bases from J, with 14 bases between. The data were produced by immunoSEQ multiplex PCR, yet TCRdb's version contains in-frame clones alone and is incomplete. The repertoire has approximately 82,000 clones, approximately 86% of them found once; the top ten carry less than 0.85%. The origin of this receptor is an adult with an advanced solid tumor such as melanoma, head and neck, liver or kidney cancer. This chain joins TRBV10-3 and TRBJ2-1, with D possibly TRBD2 on 6 matching bases. This sample comprised CD4+ or CD8+ T cells sorted from blood, obtained in a trial of the OX40 agonist ivuxolimab. CDR3 protein: CAISGREYGNEQFF. CDR3 nucleotides: TGTGCCATCAGTGGACGGGAGTATGGGAATGAGCAGTTCTTC.